This TCR beta chain was retrieved from a study of graft-versus-host responses after intestinal transplantation. Study information: Transplants given to recipients were multivisceral, liver-intestinal, or isolated intestinal. Findings of the study overall: Recipient bone marrow held GvH clones, some seen earlier in ileum or blood.

Concerning this clone: Its specificity is unknown.

Measured with immunoSEQ multiplex PCR; TCRdb has only the in-frame clones, and not every one. The sample has more than 80,000 clones, around 86% seen once. The CDR3 has 14 amino acids. The ends were cut back, 3 bases at V and 2 bases at J, with 11 bases in the middle. The germline CDR1 and CDR2 sequences are LGHNA and YSLEER. The rearrangement links TRBV4-3 to TRBJ2-7; tentatively, D is TRBD1 or TRBD2 (5 bases each). Sample: unstimulated CD8+ T cells sorted from spleen or lymph node cells, taken before intestinal transplant. The receptor was isolated from a human donor who received an intestinal transplant. CDR3 coding DNA: TGCGCCAGCAGCCACCACCGGGGACCCTACGAGCAGTACTTC. It encodes CASSHHRGPYEQYF.